Only one count was recorded for the clone carrying this T cell receptor beta chain. Clones were sequenced by immunoSEQ multiplex PCR, and TCRdb holds only the in-frame ones, with some missing. There are about 220,000 clones in the sample; around nine tenths occur only once, and 0.72% lies in the top ten. These data are taken from a study of blood T cell repertoires in COVID-19. The CDR3 length is 15 residues. V dropped 3 bases and J dropped 3; count of bases not matched to a gene: 7. CDR1 and CDR2 from the germline V gene are MNHEY and SMNVEV (reference sequence). This chain links TRBV27 with TRBJ2-7; 8 bases match TRBD1. Sequencing used peripheral blood. This receptor was obtained from a man aged 35-49 years with acute or convalescent COVID-19. The CDR3 DNA is TGTGCCAGCAGTTTTGGACAGGGTTATGGCTACGAGCAGTACTTC. Its protein product is CASSFGQGYGYEQYF.